This T cell receptor (beta chain) was found in a study of blood T cell repertoires in COVID-19. CDR1 and CDR2 (germline): LGHNA, YNFKEQ. The CDR3 runs 16 residues. The J segment lost 1 base and the V segment lost 0 bases, leaving 4 bases of the junction unmatched. Profiling relied on immunoSEQ multiplex PCR, and the TCRdb table lists in-frame clones only, not all of them. Here the sample spans some 270,000 clones, about four fifths being singletons. The sequenced sample was peripheral blood. The clonotype was recovered from a person between 65 and 79 years old with COVID-19, enrolled during active disease. The chain joins TRBV4-2 to TRBJ2-7; 9 positions match TRBD1. The CDR3 loop reads CASSQDRDRVSYEQYF. The CDR3 bases are TGTGCCAGCAGCCAAGATCGGGACAGGGTTTCCTACGAGCAGTACTTC.